The rows below give T cell receptor beta chains drawn from one sample of a study of blood T cell repertoires in COVID-19. Only in-frame clones appear in the TCRdb table, and some are missing; sequencing was by immunoSEQ multiplex PCR. The sample has a few hundred thousand clones, around 86% seen once; the top ten hold about 10%. The sample consisted of PBMCs or T cells enriched from blood (not recorded which). These receptor sequences come from a woman aged 18-30 years who had recovered from COVID-19. The CDR3 runs from the conserved cysteine through the conserved F or W. The D gene is left open where the match is weak. Size values are once, few and many counts, or a class for expanded clones, and some rows have none.

clone_size d_call j_call v_call cdr3_aa cdr3_nt
- - TRBJ2-1 TRBV5-1 CASSLETAGQFF TGCGCCAGCAGCTTGGAAACAGCCGGACAGTTCTTC
few - TRBJ2-2 TRBV19 CASSTLIAGELFF TGTGCCAGTAGTACCTTAATTGCCGGGGAGCTGTTTTTT
- TRBD1 TRBJ2-1 TRBV24-1 CATSDTGTGVNEQFF TGTGCCACCAGTGACACCGGGACAGGGGTCAATGAGCAGTTCTTC
few TRBD1 TRBJ1-4 TRBV6-5 CASLDRGRANEKLFF TGTGCCAGTTTGGACAGGGGGCGGGCTAATGAAAAACTGTTTTTT
- TRBD2 TRBJ2-1 TRBV7-6 CASSPRASGGGSYNEQFF TGTGCCAGCAGCCCCCGAGCTAGCGGGGGGGGGTCCTACAATGAGCAGTTCTTC
few TRBD1 TRBJ2-1 TRBV5-4 CASSSPGQGDNEQFF TGTGCCAGCAGCTCCCCGGGACAGGGAGACAATGAGCAGTTCTTC
- - TRBJ2-7 TRBV7-9 CASSLGTSTYYEQYF TGTGCCAGCAGCTTGGGGACTTCCACCTACTACGAGCAGTACTTC
- TRBD2 TRBJ2-5 TRBV7-2 CASSKNSGRPRQETQYF TGTGCCAGCAGCAAGAATAGCGGGAGGCCCCGCCAAGAGACCCAGTACTTC
- TRBD2 TRBJ2-7 TRBV18 CASSPLTSGSREQYF TGTGCCAGCTCACCCCTGACTAGCGGGAGTCGGGAGCAGTACTTC
- TRBD1 TRBJ1-3 TRBV27 CASSIGQAGNTIYF TGTGCCAGCAGTATTGGACAGGCTGGAAACACCATATATTTT
- TRBD2 TRBJ2-7 TRBV5-5 CASSLLAGAAEQYF TGTGCCAGCAGCTTGTTAGCGGGCGCGGCCGAGCAGTACTTC
few TRBD1 TRBJ1-2 TRBV28 CASSRTGGGYGYTF TGTGCCAGCAGCAGGACAGGGGGCGGCTATGGCTACACCTTC
- - TRBJ1-5 TRBV30 CAWSVGRVSNQPQHF TGTGCCTGGAGTGTGGGCAGAGTTAGCAATCAGCCCCAGCATTTT
- TRBD1 TRBJ1-2 TRBV5-1 CASSLAYRGKLANYGYTF TGCGCCAGCAGCTTGGCATACAGGGGGAAGTTAGCTAACTATGGCTACACCTTC
- TRBD1 TRBJ1-1 TRBV3-1/TRBV3-2 CASSRQGSIMNTEAFF TGTGCCAGCAGTAGACAGGGCTCTATCATGAACACTGAAGCTTTCTTT
- TRBD2 TRBJ2-7 TRBV5-1 CASSPGTSGPTYEQYF TGCGCCAGCAGCCCAGGGACTAGCGGGCCCACCTACGAGCAGTACTTC
- TRBD1 TRBJ2-7 TRBV9 CASSVAPGQATYEQYF TGTGCCAGCAGCGTAGCCCCGGGACAGGCCACCTACGAGCAGTACTTC
- TRBD1 TRBJ1-5 TRBV7-6 CASSLADRGQPQHF TGTGCCAGCAGCTTAGCAGACAGGGGCCAGCCCCAGCATTTT
- - TRBJ1-1 TRBV20-1 CSASPGGVAFF TGCAGTGCTAGTCCGGGGGGGGTTGCTTTCTTT
- - TRBJ2-1 TRBV2 CASSLSYSYNEQFF TGTGCCAGCAGTCTCTCGTACTCCTACAATGAGCAGTTCTTC
- - TRBJ1-3 TRBV3-1/TRBV3-2 CASSQDMTSGNTIYF TGTGCCAGCAGCCAAGATATGACATCGGGAAACACCATATATTTT
- TRBD1 TRBJ1-2 TRBV2 CASSPGTGGDYGYTF TGTGCCAGCAGTCCCGGGACAGGGGGCGACTATGGCTACACCTTC
- TRBD1 TRBJ2-3 TRBV28 CASSSLTGAGDTQYF TGTGCCAGCAGTTCCTTGACAGGGGCTGGAGATACGCAGTATTTT
- TRBD2 TRBJ2-3 TRBV4-1 CASSRGLAGFVDTQYF TGCGCCAGCAGCCGAGGACTAGCGGGGTTTGTAGATACGCAGTATTTT
- - TRBJ1-2 TRBV3-1/TRBV3-2 CASSHLYGYTF TGTGCCAGCAGCCATCTGTATGGCTACACCTTC
few TRBD1 TRBJ1-2 TRBV4-1 CASSPTGQDYGYTF TGCGCCAGCAGCCCTACCGGACAGGACTATGGCTACACCTTC
- - TRBJ1-1 TRBV21-1 CASSNQTTEAFF TGTGCCAGCAGTAATCAGACAACTGAAGCTTTCTTT
once - TRBJ1-5 TRBV28 CASTRGFGNQPQHF TGTGCCAGCACCCGGGGGTTTGGCAATCAGCCCCAGCATTTT
- - TRBJ1-5 TRBV24-1 CATSGKQENQPQHF TGTGCCACCAGTGGAAAACAGGAAAATCAGCCCCAGCATTTT
- TRBD1 TRBJ1-1 TRBV6-5 CASSLQGANTEAFF TGTGCCAGCAGTCTACAGGGGGCGAACACTGAAGCTTTCTTT
- TRBD1 TRBJ2-6 TRBV6-1 CASSEARRDRISGANVLTF TGTGCCAGCAGTGAAGCTCGGAGGGACAGGATTTCTGGGGCCAACGTCCTGACTTTC
once TRBD1 TRBJ1-2 TRBV7-9 CASSPDRGHDYGYTF TGTGCCAGCAGCCCGGACAGGGGGCATGACTATGGCTACACCTTC
- - TRBJ1-1 TRBV9 CASSRTWTGTEAFF TGTGCCAGCAGCCGGACCTGGACGGGGACTGAAGCTTTCTTT
- - TRBJ1-2 TRBV2 CASSEGAGYTF TGTGCCAGCAGTGAGGGGGCTGGCTACACCTTC
few - TRBJ1-5 TRBV5-6 CASSQGRGGQPQHF TGTGCCAGCAGCCAGGGCAGGGGTGGACAGCCCCAGCATTTT
- TRBD1 TRBJ1-1 TRBV18 CASSPRQGARDTEAFF TGTGCCAGCTCTCCTAGACAGGGGGCAAGGGACACTGAAGCTTTCTTT
- - TRBJ1-3 TRBV4-1 CASSQGPADSGNTIYF TGCGCCAGCAGCCAAGGGCCGGCGGACTCTGGAAACACCATATATTTT
- - TRBJ2-2 TRBV19 CASSISSAGELFF TGTGCCAGTAGTATTTCTAGCGCCGGGGAGCTGTTTTTT
- TRBD1 TRBJ1-5 TRBV7-8 CASSLVWGTGTNQPQHF TGTGCCAGCAGCTTAGTGTGGGGGACAGGGACTAATCAGCCCCAGCATTTT
- - TRBJ1-3 TRBV9 CASSVAGGLRSGNTIYF TGTGCCAGCAGCGTAGCCGGGGGGCTCAGGTCTGGAAACACCATATATTTT
- - TRBJ1-2 TRBV5-1 CASSLGSGYGYTF TGCGCCAGCAGCTTGGGTTCGGGCTATGGCTACACCTTC
- - TRBJ1-1 TRBV7-8 CASSPSRPGGKRDTEAFF TGTGCCAGCAGCCCATCCCGGCCGGGGGGGAAGAGGGACACTGAAGCTTTCTTT
- - TRBJ1-1 TRBV2 CASSEARQLNTEAFF TGTGCCAGCAGTGAAGCGCGGCAGTTGAACACTGAAGCTTTCTTT
- TRBD1 TRBJ1-6 TRBV7-7 CASSWREETGNSPLHF TGTGCTAGCAGCTGGAGGGAAGAGACAGGGAATTCACCCCTCCACTTT
- TRBD2 TRBJ2-2 TRBV27 CASSSTAGLPLTGELFF TGTGCCAGCAGTTCAACCGCGGGACTACCCTTGACCGGGGAGCTGTTTTTT
- TRBD1 TRBJ1-1 TRBV2 CASSTTLSGTGIRNTEAFF TGTGCCAGCAGTACTACGCTTAGTGGGACAGGGATTAGGAACACTGAAGCTTTCTTT
- TRBD2 TRBJ2-3 TRBV5-4 CASSVSGGEVVDTQYF TGTGCCAGCAGCGTGAGCGGGGGGGAGGTGGTGGATACGCAGTATTTT
- - TRBJ2-5 TRBV18 CASCSREQETQYF TGTGCCAGCTGCTCACGGGAGCAAGAGACCCAGTACTTC
- - TRBJ1-1 TRBV10-3 CAISEGQLNTEAFF TGTGCCATCAGTGAGGGACAGTTGAACACTGAAGCTTTCTTT
- TRBD2 TRBJ2-5 TRBV18 CASSPRPSGYQETQYF TGTGCCAGCTCACCAAGGCCTAGCGGGTATCAAGAGACCCAGTACTTC
- - TRBJ2-5 TRBV2 CASSVPGLETQYF TGTGCCAGCAGTGTGCCAGGGTTGGAGACCCAGTACTTC
- - TRBJ1-2 TRBV2 CASSESFFSVRLGYTF TGTGCCAGCAGTGAATCGTTTTTTTCCGTGCGTCTGGGCTACACCTTC
- - TRBJ1-1 TRBV10-3 CAISVKGDPNTEAFF TGTGCCATCAGTGTTAAGGGGGACCCGAACACTGAAGCTTTCTTT
- TRBD1 TRBJ1-5 TRBV18 CASSPSTGGISQPQHF TGTGCCAGCTCACCGTCGACAGGGGGGATAAGTCAGCCCCAGCATTTT
- TRBD1 TRBJ1-1 TRBV7-2 CASSRGQGMNTEAFF TGTGCCAGCAGCAGAGGACAGGGAATGAACACTGAAGCTTTCTTT
- - TRBJ1-2 TRBV4-2 CASSQGQGGNYGYTF TGTGCCAGCAGCCAGGGGCAAGGTGGGAACTATGGCTACACCTTC
- - TRBJ2-1 TRBV6-4 CASSTEAGEGNEQFF TGTGCCAGCAGCACCGAGGCAGGGGAGGGCAATGAGCAGTTCTTC
- - TRBJ1-6 TRBV7-6 CASSSRHGVGSPLHF TGTGCCAGCAGCTCGCGCCACGGGGTAGGATCACCCCTCCACTTT
- - TRBJ1-1 TRBV12-2 CASRTRGTEAFF TGTGCAAGTCGTACCAGGGGAACTGAAGCTTTCTTT
once TRBD1 TRBJ2-7 TRBV6-6 CASSYPPGTGLYEQYF TGTGCCAGCAGTTACCCGCCAGGGACAGGACTCTACGAGCAGTACTTC